The 26 T cell receptor beta chains below come from one sample, sequenced in a study of regulatory T cells in long-lasting Graves disease (dated by TCRdb to the early 2020s). Receptors were amplified or captured by multiplex PCR. The listed sequencing device is Illumina HiSeq 4000. iRepertoire HTBI primers and Arm-PCR amplification of CDR3 regions were used to construct TCR beta libraries. The public sequencing data were trimmed at Q25 with fastp and processed into clonotypes with MiXCR by TCRdb, which kept only in-frame beta chains. Records with the same CDR3 protein are collapsed into one entry carrying the most frequent genes and DNA. This sample comprises roughly 400,000 distinct CDR3 sequences, around 20% of them detected only once. Roughly an eighth of the sample goes to the ten largest clones. The intended sense of this specimen's time point label: persistent/refractory GD, antithyroid drugs over 5 years with positive TRAb. For both TCR sequencing and RNA sequencing, RNA was extracted from PBMCs in TRIzol.

Sequences were derived from peripheral blood mononuclear cells (PBMCs), sampled when the disease was refractory, from a patient treated with antithyroid drugs. The source is a female donor with Graves disease.

This clonotype has just a few counts. The chain couples TRBV28 to TRBJ1-3; 8 bases are a match to TRBD1. Germline V gene data show CDR1 as MDHEN and CDR2 as SYDVKM. Germline trimming cut 3 bases from V and 1 base from J; bases unmatched to any gene: 2. The CDR3 contains 15 residues. The CDR3 bases are TGTGCCAGCAGTTTGACAGGGGTTTCTGGAAACACCATATATTTT. It yields the protein CASSLTGVSGNTIYF. Using reference TRBV28 and TRBJ1-3 for the parts outside the CDR3, the full variable domain is DVKVTQSSRYLVKRTGEKVFLECVQDMDHENMFWYRQDPGLGLRLIYFSYDVKMKEKGDIPEGYSVSREKKERFSLILESASTNQTSMYLCASSLTGVSGNTIYFGEGSWLTVV.

The chain carries TRBV29-1 and TRBJ1-2, with D perhaps matching TRBD1 (5 bases). V was cut by 3 bases and J by 8 bases, with 13 bases left in between. Germline V gene sequence: CDR1 SQVTM, CDR2 ANQGSEA. The length of the CDR3 is 12 residues. The CDR3 DNA reads TGCAGCGTTGAGTATGGGCCAGGGGGCTACACCTTC. It encodes CSVEYGPGGYTF.

The table lists this clonotype with many counts. This chain uses TRBV5-1 with TRBJ1-2, with 10 bases matching TRBD1. J lost 4 bases, V lost 0 bases, and 6 bases had no gene match. The germline gives CDR1 SGHRS, CDR2 YFSETQ. The CDR3 is 16 residues long. This CDR3 is CASSLGPGQGIYGYTF. In nucleotides, the CDR3 is TGCGCCAGCAGCTTGGGACCGGGACAGGGGATCTATGGCTACACCTTC.

This clonotype was picked up a small number of times. The chain joins TRBV15 to TRBJ1-1, with D possibly being TRBD1 (5 bases). CDR3 size: 13 residues. V dropped 5 bases and J dropped 4 bases, with 11 bases sitting between them. Germline V gives CDR1 LNHNV, CDR2 YYDKDF (reference sequence). The CDR3 protein is CATSALGGTEAFF. The CDR3, as DNA: TGTGCCACCAGCGCTCTCGGGGGCACTGAAGCTTTCTTT.

This clonotype was observed at least ten times. The J gene is TRBJ1-2, the V gene TRBV28, with D maybe TRBD1 (5 bases). The CDR3 extends over 13 amino acids. Trimming stripped 7 bases from V and 2 bases from J, with 11 bases between. Germline V gene lookup returns CDR1 MDHEN and CDR2 SYDVKM. Here the CDR3 DNA reads TGTGCCAGCACCGCAACAGGAAACTATGGCTACACCTTC. Protein product: CASTATGNYGYTF.

The rearrangement uses TRBV10-1 and TRBJ1-5; 12 bases match TRBD1. Germline values: CDR1 WNHNN, CDR2 SYGVQD (reference sequence). The V and J ends lost 6 bases and 6 bases, in that order; junction bases with no gene match: 9. The CDR3 covers 16 residues. CDR3 nucleotides: TGCGCCAGCAGCGCCGGGACAGGGGGCATCGGTCAGCCCCAGCATTTT. Its protein is CASSAGTGGIGQPQHF.

For this clonotype: This may be a read error: a much more frequent sequence differs by one nucleotide. The rearrangement links TRBV6-4 to TRBJ2-7, with TRBD2 as a possible D gene (6 bases). CDR3 length: 15 amino acids. CDR1 is MRHNA, CDR2 SNTAGT, per germline. The CDR3 DNA reads as TGTGCCAGCAGAGTATTAGCGGAGAGCTCCTGCGAGCAGTACTTC. It encodes CASRVLAESSCEQYF.

This clonotype was found many times. The rearrangement links TRBV28 to TRBJ1-5, with no clear D. The germline V gene has CDR1 MDHEN and CDR2 SYDVKM. V was cut by 10 bases and J by 4 bases, with 14 bases left in between. The CDR3 extends over 13 amino acids. CDR3 nucleotide sequence: TGTGCCACCTGCACGAACCCTAATCAGCCCCAGCATTTT. Translated, it gives CATCTNPNQPQHF.

The V and J genes are TRBV7-8 and TRBJ1-3, with 12 bases that match TRBD1. Germline V lookup: CDR1 SGHVS, CDR2 FQNEAQ. There are 18 residues in the CDR3. Trimming removed 5 bases from V and 3 bases from J; junction bases left unmatched: 11. CDR3 sequence reads: CASSAGTGGGGSGNTIYF. In nucleotides, the CDR3 is TGTGCCAGCAGCGCCGGGACAGGGGGCGGTGGTAGTGGAAACACCATATATTTT.

This clonotype was seen many times. The rearrangement uses TRBV29-1 and TRBJ2-5; no firm D call. CDR1 is SQVTM and CDR2 is ANQGSEA in the germline V gene. CDR3 length: 15 amino acids. Trimming left V 2 bases short and J 1 base short, with 14 bases between. In DNA form, the CDR3 reads TGCAGCGTTGAACTGGCAGGATTCATCCAAGAGACCCAGTACTTC. The encoded protein is CSVELAGFIQETQYF.

The chain combines TRBV30 with TRBJ1-6; the match to TRBD1 covers 9 bases. The J segment lost 10 bases and the V segment lost 0 bases, leaving 7 bases of the junction unmatched. The CDR3 length is 15 residues. Germline V gene lookup returns CDR1 GTSNPN and CDR2 SVGIG (reference sequence). CDR3 coding DNA: TGTGCCTGGAGTGTACGGGACAGGGCTAGGTCACCCCTCCACTTT. Its protein product is CAWSVRDRARSPLHF.

This clonotype was detected many times. The chain combines TRBV6-5 with TRBJ1-3; TRBD1 aligns across 8 bases. Looked up from germline, CDR1 is MNHEY and CDR2 is SVGAGI. The CDR3 is 16 amino acids. J gave up 2 bases and V 0 bases, and 3 bases lay outside the gene matches. DNA for the CDR3: TGTGCCAGCAGTTACTCGATGACAGGGGCTGGAAACACCATATATTTT. Amino acid sequence: CASSYSMTGAGNTIYF.

On this clonotype: This may arise from a read error, as a much more abundant clone is one base away. J is TRBJ1-1 and V is TRBV5-1, with D possibly being TRBD1 (5 bases). This CDR3 comprises 15 residues. Germline V CDR1 and CDR2: SGHRS, YFSETQ. CDR3 DNA sequence: TGCGCCAGCAGCCGACTACCTTGGACAAGGACTGAAGCTTCCTTT. Its protein product is CASSRLPWTRTEASF.

This clonotype was seen many times. This chain uses TRBV27 with TRBJ1-5, with D possibly matching TRBD1 (6 bases). This CDR3 is 16 amino acids long. The ends were cut back, 5 bases at V and 6 bases at J, with 20 bases in the middle. Germline V gene lookup returns CDR1 MNHEY and CDR2 SMNVEV (reference sequence). This CDR3 reads CASSPITGNPSQPQHF. In DNA form, the CDR3 reads TGTGCCAGCAGTCCCATTACAGGGAATCCCAGTCAGCCCCAGCATTTT.

The chain combines TRBV7-3 with TRBJ2-1; TRBD2 might be the D (6 bases). CDR3 size: 14 residues. Germline V lookup: CDR1 SGHTA, CDR2 FQGTGA. Trimming stripped 5 bases from V and 1 base from J, with 9 bases between. CDR3 loop: CASSQRVSYNEQFF. DNA of the CDR3: TGTGCCAGCAGCCAGCGGGTTTCCTACAATGAGCAGTTCTTC.

Comment on this clonotype: Given a much more abundant clone one base away, this may be a read error. The CDR3 nucleotides are TGTGCCAGCAGTACAGGTCACGAGTTTCAGTACTTC. This translates into CASSTGHEFQYF. The chain couples TRBV6-2 or TRBV6-3 to TRBJ2-7; D might be TRBD1 (5 bases). The CDR3 runs 12 residues. Germline V lookup: CDR1 MNHEY, CDR2 SVGEGT. The V end was cut by 5 bases, the J end by 10 bases, with 15 bases between.

This clonotype showed up many times. The chain carries TRBV7-9 and TRBJ1-1; no reliable D call. The CDR3 contains 13 residues. Germline CDR1 is SEHNR and CDR2 is FQNEAQ (reference sequence). V was clipped by 5 bases and J by 1 base, with 8 bases between them. CDR3 coding DNA: TGTGCCAGCAGCCCAAAGTCGAACACTGAAGCTTTCTTT. Translated, it gives CASSPKSNTEAFF.

This chain links TRBV7-9 with TRBJ2-3, with unresolved D. CDR3 size: 16 residues. Germline assignment: CDR1 SEHNR and CDR2 FQNEAQ (reference sequence). V was cut by 1 base and J by 2 bases, with 13 bases left in between. The CDR3 DNA follows: TGTGCCAGCAGCTTAGGGTTGTCGGGCACCACAGATACGCAGTATTTT. Translating it yields CASSLGLSGTTDTQYF.

Many counts were recorded for this clonotype. The rearrangement uses TRBV6-1 and TRBJ2-2; D not resolved. The V end lost 8 bases, the J end lost 4 bases, and 11 bases lay between the germline ends. Germline V gives CDR1 MNHNS, CDR2 SASEGT. The CDR3 is 13 residues long. The chain's CDR3 is CASYGLGTGELFF. In nucleotides, the CDR3 is TGTGCCAGCTACGGTTTGGGCACCGGGGAGCTGTTTTTT.

This clonotype occurred a few times. V usage is TRBV27 and J usage is TRBJ2-2; weak D call: TRBD1 (6 bases). V was trimmed by 10 bases and J by 3 bases, leaving 12 bases between them. This CDR3 is 13 amino acids long. Germline V lookup: CDR1 MNHEY, CDR2 SMNVEV (reference sequence). DNA for the CDR3: TGTGCCATTAGACAGGCAGACACCGGGGAGCTGTTTTTT. Its protein product is CAIRQADTGELFF.

V is TRBV7-9 and J is TRBJ2-5; perhaps TRBD1 as D (6 bases). The CDR3 spans 14 residues. V lost 4 bases and J lost 2, with 11 bases in between. Germline V lookup: CDR1 SEHNR, CDR2 FQNEAQ (reference sequence). The CDR3 nucleotides are TGTGCCAGCAGCTATCGGACAGATCAAGAGACCCAGTACTTC. Translating it yields CASSYRTDQETQYF.

This rearrangement joins TRBV27 to TRBJ2-2; TRBD1 is a possible D gene (5 bases). The CDR3 contains 14 residues. Germline V gives CDR1 MNHEY, CDR2 SMNVEV (reference sequence). V lost 7 bases and J lost 0, with 9 bases in between. This CDR3 reads CASNSGTNTGELFF. In nucleotides, the CDR3 is TGTGCCAGCAATTCAGGGACGAACACCGGGGAGCTGTTTTTT.

This chain connects TRBV19 to TRBJ2-2, with TRBD1 matching over 8 bases. The trim removed 4 bases at V and 8 bases at J, leaving 9 bases unmatched. This CDR3 region has 15 residues. Germline-derived CDR1 and CDR2 are LNHDA and SQIVND (reference sequence). CDR3 DNA sequence: TGTGCCAGTAGTAGTGGGACAGGTTACGCTGGGGAGCTGTTTTTT. Its protein is CASSSGTGYAGELFF.

This clonotype was observed a few times. The chain is built from TRBV20-1 and TRBJ1-5; D is unresolved. This CDR3 has 13 residues. Trimming left V 1 base short and J 6 bases short, with 10 bases between. Germline V CDR1 and CDR2: DFQATT, SNEGSKA (reference sequence). The CDR3 reads CSARGRDGQPQHF. The CDR3 nucleotides read TGCAGTGCTAGAGGTCGAGATGGTCAGCCCCAGCATTTT.

The rearrangement joins TRBV28 to TRBJ1-2; tentative D call: TRBD1 (5 bases). Germline-derived CDR1 and CDR2 are MDHEN and SYDVKM. Trimming left V 2 bases short and J 4 bases short, with 11 bases between. The CDR3 covers 14 residues. The CDR3 sequence is CASSLTGTSYGYTF. The CDR3 DNA is TGTGCCAGCAGTTTAACAGGAACCAGCTATGGCTACACCTTC.

J is TRBJ1-5 and V is TRBV19; 9 bases match TRBD1. The CDR3 sequence is 16 residues long. Trimming cost V 3 bases and J 2 bases; bases outside gene matches: 5. Germline V gives CDR1 LNHDA, CDR2 SQIVND (reference sequence). Here the CDR3 reads CASSIDTGGGNQPQHF. The CDR3 coding sequence is TGTGCCAGTAGTATCGATACAGGGGGCGGCAATCAGCCCCAGCATTTT. Together with reference TRBV19 and TRBJ1-5, the CDR3 gives the full variable domain: DGGITQSPKYLFRKEGQNVTLSCEQNLNHDAMYWYRQDPGQGLRLIYYSQIVNDFQKGDIAEGYSVSREKKESFPLTVTSAQKNPTAFYLCASSIDTGGGNQPQHFGDGTRLSIL.